This is a list of T cell receptor beta chains from one sample in a study of blood T cell repertoires in COVID-19. Profiling relied on immunoSEQ multiplex PCR, and the TCRdb table lists in-frame clones only, not all of them. Among a few hundred thousand clones listed, roughly four fifths were seen once. Sequencing was done on a sample of PBMCs or T cells enriched from blood (not recorded which). The receptors were gathered from a man aged 45 to 65 who had recovered from COVID-19. CDR3s include the opening cysteine and the closing phenylalanine or tryptophan. Fields, in order: V gene, clone size, J gene, D gene, CDR3 DNA, CDR3 protein. A D gene is named only where the DNA matches it firmly. Not all rows give a size; the values are once, few, many and, for expanded clones, a class.

>TRBV28|NA|TRBJ2-1|NA
TGTGCCAGCAGTTTAACCCCCAAGGGGTTTGGGCAGTTCTTC
CASSLTPKGFGQFF
>TRBV15|few|TRBJ1-1|TRBD1
TGTGCCACCAGCAGAGTTGGCAGGGGGCTCGGTGAAGCTTTCTTT
CATSRVGRGLGEAFF
>TRBV28|NA|TRBJ2-2|NA
TGTGCCAGCAGAGCTCCCCTGACAGCGAACACCGGGGAGCTGTTTTTT
CASRAPLTANTGELFF
>TRBV19|NA|TRBJ1-5|NA
TGTGCCAGTATGGGTCCAGGGGTGCCCTTCAGGCAGCCCCAGCATTTT
CASMGPGVPFRQPQHF
>TRBV7-2|once|TRBJ1-1|NA
TGTGCCAGCAGCCTGACATACACTGAAGCTTTCTTT
CASSLTYTEAFF
>TRBV18|NA|TRBJ2-7|TRBD1
TGTGCCAGCTGCCCCAAACCGGGACAGCTATACGAGCAGTACTTC
CASCPKPGQLYEQYF
>TRBV4-2|NA|TRBJ2-1|TRBD2
TGTGCCAGCAGCCAAGAAAAGACTAGCGGGACTAGAGTATACAATGAGCAGTTCTTC
CASSQEKTSGTRVYNEQFF
>TRBV5-1|NA|TRBJ2-3|NA
TGCGCCAGCAGCGCACTAGATACAGATACGCAGTATTTT
CASSALDTDTQYF
>TRBV7-7|NA|TRBJ2-2|TRBD1
TGTGCTAGCAGCTTTGGGACAGGGGACACCGGGGAGCTGTTTTTT
CASSFGTGDTGELFF
>TRBV10-3|once|TRBJ1-6|NA
TGTGCCATCAGTGAGACATCAGCGTCCTATAATTCACCCCTCCACTTT
CAISETSASYNSPLHF
>TRBV7-3|NA|TRBJ2-1|NA
TGTGCCAGCAGCTTATCTCCGTCTCAGGCTGAGCAGTTCTTC
CASSLSPSQAEQFF
>TRBV27|NA|TRBJ2-7|NA
TGTGCCAGCAGTTTACTGGCGGGCTCTTACTCCTACGAGCAGTACTTC
CASSLLAGSYSYEQYF
>TRBV18|NA|TRBJ1-5|TRBD1
TGTGCCAGCTCGACAGGGTTCGGCAATCAGCCCCAGCATTTT
CASSTGFGNQPQHF
>TRBV6-5|NA|TRBJ2-1|TRBD2
TGTGCCTCTGAGGGACTAGCGGGAGGAAATGAGCAGTTCTTC
CASEGLAGGNEQFF
>TRBV7-7|NA|TRBJ2-2|TRBD1
TGTGCTAGCAGCTTAGCCGGACAGGGGCTCGGCACCGGGGAGCTGTTTTTT
CASSLAGQGLGTGELFF
>TRBV7-2|once|TRBJ2-5|TRBD1
TGTGCCAGCAGCTCCCAGGGACAGGGTCGGGAGACCCAGTACTTC
CASSSQGQGRETQYF
>TRBV19|NA|TRBJ1-5|NA
TGTGCCAGTAGTATCCCGGGGCCCCAGCATTTT
CASSIPGPQHF
>TRBV7-9|NA|TRBJ1-2|NA
TGTGCCAGCAGCTTTCAGGGGACCCTCTACTATGGCTACACCTTC
CASSFQGTLYYGYTF
>TRBV9|NA|TRBJ2-1|TRBD1
TGTGCCAGCAGCTTCGGACAGGGCGAGCAGTTCTTC
CASSFGQGEQFF
>TRBV12-3/TRBV12-4|NA|TRBJ2-7|NA
TGTGCCAGCAGATCGCCAGGGGCCTACGAGCAGTACTTC
CASRSPGAYEQYF
>TRBV6-2/TRBV6-3|NA|TRBJ1-2|TRBD1
TGTGCCAGCAGTTACTCGACAGGGGGTCGGTATGGCTACACCTTC
CASSYSTGGRYGYTF
>TRBV10-3|medium-sized|TRBJ1-2|NA
TGTGCCATCAGTGAGTTGGACAGCGCTAACTATGGCTACACCTTC
CAISELDSANYGYTF
>TRBV12-5|NA|TRBJ2-1|TRBD1
TGTGCTAGTGGTTTGGCCAGGTCGGGGACAGCGAGTAAGGAGCAGTTCTTC
CASGLARSGTASKEQFF
>TRBV7-6|NA|TRBJ2-1|NA
TGTGCCAGCAGCTTAGGACCGAGGTCAGCGGGTCTCGGGGATGAGCAGTTCTTC
CASSLGPRSAGLGDEQFF
>TRBV6-4|few|TRBJ1-1|NA
TGTGCCAGCAGTCCTGGGGAGGGGACTGAAGCTTTCTTT
CASSPGEGTEAFF
>TRBV11-3|once|TRBJ1-1|NA
TGTGCCAGCAGCTTAGACCAGATTTCTGAAGCTTTCTTT
CASSLDQISEAFF
>TRBV27|NA|TRBJ1-2|NA
TGTGCCAGCAGTTTATCTTTCGGGGGTAGTGGCTACACCTTC
CASSLSFGGSGYTF
>TRBV9|NA|TRBJ2-7|NA
TGTGCCAGCAGCGTAGGGTGGGGCCGCACCTACGAGCAGTACTTC
CASSVGWGRTYEQYF
>TRBV7-6|once|TRBJ1-3|TRBD1
TGTGCCAGCAGCTTATTAGGGGACAGGGGGATATCTGGAAACACCATATATTTT
CASSLLGDRGISGNTIYF
>TRBV7-9|NA|TRBJ2-5|TRBD1
TGTGCCAGCAGTACCATAAGTTGGACAGGGAGAATGGAGACCCAGTACTTC
CASSTISWTGRMETQYF
>TRBV25-1|NA|TRBJ1-2|NA
TGTGCCAGCCGAGAGGGCGGGACTAACTATGGCTACACCTTC
CASREGGTNYGYTF
>TRBV30|NA|TRBJ1-5|TRBD1
TGTGCCTGGAGTTCCGGGACAGGGGGCAATCAGCCCCAGCATTTT
CAWSSGTGGNQPQHF
>TRBV7-6|NA|TRBJ1-2|NA
TGTGCCAGCAGCTTATCCGTCGGGGGGTATGGCTACACCTTC
CASSLSVGGYGYTF
>TRBV4-1|NA|TRBJ1-4|TRBD1
TGCGCCAGCAGCCTAGGCACAGGGGGCGCGTCTGAAAAACTGTTTTTT
CASSLGTGGASEKLFF
>TRBV9|NA|TRBJ2-3|TRBD2
TGTGCCAGCAGCCTACAATCTAGCGGCACCACAGATACGCAGTATTTT
CASSLQSSGTTDTQYF
>TRBV18|NA|TRBJ2-7|TRBD1
TGTGCCAGCTCACCGGGACAGGGGAACGAGCAGTACTTC
CASSPGQGNEQYF
>TRBV19|NA|TRBJ1-6|NA
TGTGCCAGTAGTATTCCGGATCGGGGTTCACCCCTCCACTTT
CASSIPDRGSPLHF